The 26 T cell receptor beta chains below were found in one sample sequenced in a study of response to subunit inactivated influenza vaccine. TCRdb re-called the RT-PCR reads with MiXCR, one entry per CDR3 protein. The top ten clones hold roughly 12% of a sample with under 500,000 distinct CDR3 sequences, about 10% of them seen once. The starting material was PBMCs from blood, obtained 45 days after vaccination. Receptors originate from a middle-aged man who received an inactivated influenza vaccine.

This clonotype has only a few counts. The chain combines TRBV27 with TRBJ1-5; perhaps TRBD1 as D (6 bases). Germline CDR1 MNHEY, CDR2 SMNVEV (reference sequence). Trimming cost V 2 bases and J 2 bases, with 10 bases left between them. CDR3 size: 15 residues. As DNA, the CDR3 is TGTGCCAGCAGTTTAAGAGGGGGTGGCAATCAGCCCCAGCATTTT. Translation gives CASSLRGGGNQPQHF.

This clonotype has a count of ten or more. The V and J genes are TRBV20-1 and TRBJ2-3; 8 bases agree with TRBD2. V was clipped by 2 bases and J by 0 bases; unmatched bases: 1. Germline CDR1 DFQATT, CDR2 SNEGSKA (reference sequence). The CDR3 runs to 14 residues. As DNA, the CDR3 is TGCAGTGCTAGAAAGCGGGGGAGCACAGATACGCAGTATTTT. This sequence encodes CSARKRGSTDTQYF.

The chain employs TRBV5-1 and TRBJ2-6; unclear D gene. CDR1 and CDR2 from the germline V gene are SGHRS and YFSETQ. The CDR3 consists of 14 residues. Trimming removed 5 bases from V and 0 bases from J, with 6 bases in between. The CDR3 region has the DNA TGCGCCAGCAGAGCCACCTCTGGGGCCAACGTCCTGACTTTC. This translates into CASRATSGANVLTF.

A few counts support this clonotype. The CDR3 DNA follows: TGTGCCAGCAGCTCGATCCGGACTAGCGGTAGCTCCTACAATGAGCAGTTCTTC. Translated, it gives CASSSIRTSGSSYNEQFF. The V call is TRBV11-2, the J call TRBJ2-1, with TRBD2 matching over 10 bases. The CDR3 is 18 residues long. J lost 0 bases, V lost 4 bases, and 9 bases had no gene match. CDR1 and CDR2 (germline): SGHAT, FQNNGV.

This chain uses TRBV5-1 with TRBJ2-5; no clear D. Trimming left V 2 bases short and J 4 bases short, with 6 bases between. CDR3 size: 12 residues. Germline V gene sequence: CDR1 SGHRS, CDR2 YFSETQ. The CDR3, as DNA: TGCGCCAGCAGCTTCTATAGAGAGACCCAGTACTTC. This encodes CASSFYRETQYF.

This sequence joins TRBV18 and TRBJ2-7, with D perhaps TRBD1 or TRBD2 (5 bases each). There are 12 residues in the CDR3. The germline V and J ends were trimmed by 1 base and 6 bases, with 7 bases remaining between them. Germline V lookup: CDR1 KGHSH, CDR2 LQKENI. In nucleotides, the CDR3 is TGTGCCAGCTCACCACAGGGACCCGAGCAGTACTTC. It yields the protein CASSPQGPEQYF.

The rearrangement joins TRBV20-1 to TRBJ2-5, with 8 bases that match TRBD1. The CDR3 consists of 14 residues. V gave up 6 bases and J gave up 5 bases; unmatched junction bases: 11. The germline CDR1 and CDR2 sequences are DFQATT and SNEGSKA (reference sequence). The CDR3 coding sequence is TGCAGTGCCAGAAGGACAGGGACTGAGGAGACCCAGTACTTC. Protein: CSARRTGTEETQYF.

This clonotype was seen a few times. The genes are TRBV3-1 and TRBJ2-7; possible D gene TRBD2, 5 bases. The CDR3 runs to 12 residues. The V end was cut by 6 bases, the J end by 7 bases, with 13 bases between. Germline assignment: CDR1 LGHDT and CDR2 YNNKEL (reference sequence). The CDR3 DNA is TGTGCCAGCAGTCTTACCGGGGAAGAGCAGTACTTC. Amino acids: CASSLTGEEQYF.

This clonotype was detected a few times. The chain has TRBV7-9 and TRBJ2-5; D possibly corresponds to TRBD2 (6 bases). V shed 2 bases and J shed 5 bases, with 15 bases lying between them. Germline CDR1 is SEHNR and CDR2 is FQNEAQ (reference sequence). CDR3 size: 15 residues. The DNA for the CDR3 is TGTGCCAGCAGCTTATGGGGCACCGCGGGGGAGACCCAGTACTTC. The encoded protein is CASSLWGTAGETQYF.

The gene calls are TRBV19 and TRBJ2-7; unclear D gene. V dropped 3 bases and J dropped 4 bases, with 7 bases sitting between them. Germline V gene sequence: CDR1 LNHDA, CDR2 SQIVND (reference sequence). The CDR3 runs to 12 residues. The CDR3 loop is CASSMRVYEQYF. The CDR3 DNA follows: TGTGCCAGTAGTATGCGCGTTTACGAGCAGTACTTC.

This clonotype has at least ten counts. The CDR3 coding sequence is TGCAGTGCCAAATCCGGGACTAGCGGGGGACTTTACAATGAGCAGTTCTTC. This gives the protein CSAKSGTSGGLYNEQFF. The V and J genes are TRBV20-1 and TRBJ2-1, with 14 bases aligning to TRBD2. The germline CDR1 and CDR2 sequences are DFQATT and SNEGSKA (reference sequence). The J segment lost 4 bases and the V segment lost 6 bases, leaving 11 bases of the junction unmatched. CDR3 length equals 17 residues.

This clonotype was observed a few times. The V and J genes are TRBV12-3 or TRBV12-4 and TRBJ2-5; D is perhaps TRBD1 (5 bases). Trimming took 4 bases from V and 11 from J, leaving 11 bases between them. The CDR3 loop spans 11 amino acids. In DNA form, the CDR3 reads TGTGCCAGCAGTTCGGCGGCAGGGCAGTACTTC. Its protein is CASSSAAGQYF.

The chain has TRBV28 and TRBJ2-1, with TRBD2 matching 10 bases. The V segment lost 5 bases and the J segment 4 bases; nucleotides outside the gene matches: 11. Germline V lookup: CDR1 MDHEN, CDR2 SYDVKM. The length of the CDR3 is 17 residues. The CDR3 loop is CASSPTSGRAGYNEQFF. The DNA of the CDR3 is TGTGCCAGCAGTCCCACGAGCGGGAGGGCCGGTTACAATGAGCAGTTCTTC.

There are a few counts of this clonotype. The chain couples TRBV3-1 to TRBJ2-5, with TRBD2 as a possible D gene (6 bases). Germline V gene data show CDR1 as LGHDT and CDR2 as YNNKEL (reference sequence). The CDR3 runs to 14 residues. Trimming took 4 bases from V and 1 from J, leaving 10 bases between them. The DNA for the CDR3 is TGTGCCAGCAGCCGGCGGGACGGCCAAGAGACCCAGTACTTC. It translates to CASSRRDGQETQYF.

There are many counts of this clonotype. This chain links TRBV20-1 with TRBJ1-5; a weak D match, TRBD1 (5 bases). In germline, CDR1 is DFQATT, CDR2 SNEGSKA (reference sequence). V lost 5 bases to trimming and J lost 0 bases, with 17 bases between them. The CDR3 spans 16 residues. The CDR3 DNA reads TGCAGTGCTCGCTTCGGGGGGAGCAATAGCAATCAGCCCCAGCATTTT. This encodes CSARFGGSNSNQPQHF.

This clonotype was seen a few times. The chain uses TRBV12-3 or TRBV12-4 and TRBJ1-1; TRBD1 agrees at 7 bases. Trimming at V came to 6 bases and at J to 0 bases, leaving 1 base not matched to a gene. The CDR3 spans 13 residues. The CDR3 DNA sequence: TGTGCCAGCAGGGGACAGTTGAACACTGAAGCTTTCTTT. It codes for CASRGQLNTEAFF.

V gene TRBV6-5 combines with J gene TRBJ2-3, with 9 bases matching TRBD1. CDR1 is MNHEY and CDR2 is SVGAGI in the germline V gene. V was pared by 2 bases and J by 0 bases, with 6 bases of the junction left unmatched. The CDR3 covers 17 residues. The CDR3 here is CASSYGTGPSSTDTQYF. Here the CDR3 DNA reads TGTGCCAGCAGTTACGGGACAGGGCCCTCTAGCACAGATACGCAGTATTTT.

This clonotype was seen more than once but under ten times. This sequence joins TRBV12-3 or TRBV12-4 and TRBJ1-1; TRBD1 aligns across 7 bases. The ends lost 1 base at V and 10 bases at J; junction bases unmatched: 6. The CDR3 length is 13 residues. CDR3 protein: CASSLGTGEIAFF. Written as DNA, the CDR3 is TGTGCCAGCAGTTTAGGGACAGGAGAGATAGCTTTCTTT.

There are many counts of this clonotype. The V and J genes are TRBV6-2 or TRBV6-3 and TRBJ2-2, with D possibly matching TRBD1 (7 bases). This CDR3 is 17 amino acids long. V was trimmed by 5 bases and J by 5 bases, leaving 21 bases between them. From germline, CDR1 is MNHEY and CDR2 SVGEGT. CDR3 in amino acids: CASSTDRVDSGTGELFF. The CDR3 bases are TGTGCCAGCAGTACCGACAGGGTGGATAGCGGTACCGGGGAGCTGTTTTTT.

This chain links TRBV28 with TRBJ2-5, with 7 bases that match TRBD2. CDR1 is MDHEN and CDR2 is SYDVKM in the germline V gene. Germline trimming cut 3 bases from V and 2 bases from J; bases unmatched to any gene: 6. The CDR3 has 15 residues. The CDR3 loop is CASSFPPGGQETQYF. The DNA of the CDR3 is TGTGCCAGCAGTTTCCCTCCGGGGGGACAAGAGACCCAGTACTTC.

The V gene is TRBV6-2 or TRBV6-3, the J gene TRBJ2-3, with 10 positions matching TRBD2. The CDR3 has 18 residues. After removal of 3 bases from V and 3 bases from J, the junction contained 12 bases not matched to a gene. CDR1 is MNHEY and CDR2 is SVGEGT in the germline V gene. CDR3 nucleotides: TGTGCCAGCAGTTATCAATCGCTACTAGCGGGGCTAACAGATACGCAGTATTTT. Protein: CASSYQSLLAGLTDTQYF.

This clonotype came up a few times. This chain joins TRBV5-8 and TRBJ1-1; tentative D call: TRBD1 (5 bases). Per the germline V gene, CDR1 is SGHTS and CDR2 is YDEGEE. The CDR3 has 15 amino acids. The V and J ends lost 2 bases and 7 bases respectively, with 18 bases between them. CDR3 loop: CASSLLGTRENEAFF. The CDR3 nucleotides read TGTGCCAGCAGCTTACTCGGGACTCGGGAAAATGAAGCTTTCTTT.

V is TRBV7-2 and J is TRBJ2-7; D is unclear. Germline CDR1 SGHTA, CDR2 FQGNSA. The V and J ends lost 0 bases and 4 bases respectively, with 7 bases between them. The CDR3 spans 13 residues. The CDR3 loop is CASSLATEYEQYF. The CDR3 nucleotides read TGTGCCAGCAGCTTAGCGACGGAGTACGAGCAGTACTTC.

This clonotype was seen many times. V is TRBV12-3 or TRBV12-4 and J is TRBJ2-2, with a possible D match to TRBD2 (5 bases). The CDR3 is 12 amino acids. Trimming left V 10 bases short and J 5 bases short, with 11 bases between. CDR3 nucleotides: TGTGCCACCTCAGAGGGAACCGGGGAGCTGTTTTTT. Its protein is CATSEGTGELFF.

The table lists this clonotype with many counts. The rearrangement links TRBV6-5 to TRBJ2-2; tentatively, D is TRBD1 (6 bases). There are 17 residues in the CDR3. The V end lost 4 bases, the J end lost 2 bases, and 17 bases lay between the germline ends. The germline V gene encodes CDR1 MNHEY and CDR2 SVGAGI. CDR3 amino acids: CASSWRVGDNNTGELFF. CDR3 nucleotide sequence: TGTGCCAGCAGTTGGCGGGTCGGGGACAATAACACCGGGGAGCTGTTTTTT.

The chain uses TRBV12-3 or TRBV12-4 and TRBJ2-2; possible D gene TRBD1, 6 bases. V dropped 2 bases and J dropped 7 bases, with 11 bases sitting between them. The CDR3 is 14 amino acids. CDR3 protein: CASSLRGSGGELFF. CDR3 DNA sequence: TGTGCCAGCAGTTTAAGGGGGTCTGGCGGGGAGCTGTTTTTT.